This T cell receptor (beta chain) was found in a study of shared clonotypes between healthy human individuals. The naive CD8 subset, CD45RO-negative cells positively selected for CCR7, excluded terminally differentiated effector memory CD45RA+ cells. Generated by immunoSEQ multiplex PCR, the TCRdb table keeps only in-frame clones and is missing some. Altogether hundreds of thousands of clones are present, 95% to 97% being singletons, with the ten largest covering 0.11%. The TCR comes from a woman between 25 and 40 years old in good health. Sequenced: naive CD8+ T cells sorted from blood.

The CDR3 sequence: CASSLSSIGSLNEQFF. The CDR3 DNA sequence: TGTGCCAGCAGTTTATCGAGCATCGGGTCCCTAAATGAGCAGTTCTTC. The rearrangement joins TRBV27 to TRBJ2-1; D uncertain. V dropped 0 bases and J dropped 7 bases, with 16 bases sitting between them. Germline V gene data show CDR1 as MNHEY and CDR2 as SMNVEV (reference sequence). The CDR3 spans 16 residues.